What follows are 5 T cell receptor beta chains derived from one specimen sequenced in a study of T cells in Graves' hyperthyroidism and ophthalmopathy. Amplification targeted TCR beta CDR3 regions from RNA transcripts. The HTBI set primed first-round TCR CDR3 RT-PCR. TCRdb re-derived calls from the multiplex PCR reads in MiXCR, one entry per CDR3 protein. Seen here are 400,000 or so distinct CDR3 sequences, nearly 15% observed once, and the top ten hold roughly 19%. The specimen was blood. These receptors came from a woman aged 55-70 years with Graves' ophthalmopathy.

The rearrangement links TRBV2 to TRBJ1-2, with 7 positions matching TRBD1. The CDR3 spans 13 residues. Germline loops: CDR1 SNHLY, CDR2 FYNNEI. The trim removed 6 bases at V and 8 bases at J, leaving 9 bases unmatched. This chain's CDR3 is CASSADRVSGYTF. The CDR3 nucleotides are TGTGCCAGCAGCGCCGACAGGGTCAGCGGCTACACCTTC.

This clonotype has at least ten counts. The chain couples TRBV3-1 to TRBJ2-7, with no clear D. The CDR3 length is 13 residues. With 0 bases removed from V and 6 bases from J, the gap between germline ends came to 9 bases. Germline V CDR1 and CDR2: LGHDT, YNNKEL (reference sequence). For the CDR3, the DNA is TGTGCCAGCAGCCAAGAAGGTAGATCCGAGCAGTACTTC. Encoded protein: CASSQEGRSEQYF.

This clonotype was detected only a few times. The rearrangement uses TRBV20-1 and TRBJ2-7; D is undetermined. Germline CDR1 DFQATT, CDR2 SNEGSKA (reference sequence). V was shortened by 0 bases and J by 6 bases, with 12 bases between the two germline ends. The CDR3 loop spans 13 amino acids. Here the CDR3 DNA reads TGCAGTGCTAGAGATTGGACGCGAAGCGAGCAGTACTTC. As protein: CSARDWTRSEQYF.

J is TRBJ2-7 and V is TRBV2; no firm D call. The CDR3 is 14 residues long. The V end lost 5 bases, the J end lost 3 bases, and 14 bases lay between the germline ends. Germline V gene sequence: CDR1 SNHLY, CDR2 FYNNEI. The CDR3 region has the DNA TGTGCCAGCAGTCCCCGCGGCTCCTACTACGAGCAGTACTTC. This translates into CASSPRGSYYEQYF. The full variable domain, with the rest looked up from reference TRBV2 and TRBJ2-7, is EPEVTQTPSHQVTQMGQEVILRCVPISNHLYFYWYRQILGQKVEFLVSFYNNEISEKSEIFDDQFSVERPDGSNFTLKIRSTKLEDSAMYFCASSPRGSYYEQYFGPGTRLTVT.

This clonotype was detected many times. V gene TRBV4-1 combines with J gene TRBJ2-1; TRBD2 aligns across 10 bases. V was clipped by 0 bases and J by 6 bases; unmatched bases: 5. Looked up from germline, CDR1 is MGHRA and CDR2 is YSYEKL. The CDR3 length is 16 residues. CDR3 sequence: CASSQEPSGRGNEQFF. The CDR3, as DNA: TGCGCCAGCAGCCAAGAGCCTAGCGGGAGAGGCAATGAGCAGTTCTTC.